This TCR beta chain was recovered during a study of T cells after yellow fever vaccination. MiXCR, run by TCRdb on the 5' RACE reads, gives a single entry per CDR3 protein. The sample consists of hundreds of thousands of distinct CDR3 sequences, around 12% of them appearing once. Germline values: CDR1 LNHDA, CDR2 SQIVND (reference sequence). Trimming removed 1 base at V and 7 bases at J, with 7 bases between. CDR3 length: 12 residues. The sequences come from PBMCs, collected on the day of the yellow fever booster vaccination. The J gene is TRBJ2-5, the V gene TRBV19; D call uncertain. The TCR was taken from a man under 40 who received the YFV17D yellow fever vaccine. CDR3 DNA sequence: TGTGCCAGTAGTATAGTCTGGCGGACCCAGTACTTC. This translates into CASSIVWRTQYF.